These 27 T cell receptor beta chains were all obtained from the same sample, sequenced in a study of blood T cells in healthy people across ages. Primed by a sample-barcoded 5' primer and a J-beta primer mix, a second PCR proceeded for 7 to 11 cycles. TCRdb reprocessed the 5' RACE reads with MiXCR, giving one entry per CDR3 protein. In the table there are 630,000 or so distinct CDR3 sequences, less than 40% of which are singletons. The sample consisted of blood. The receptors shown here come from an elderly woman in good health.

On this clonotype itself: Given a much more abundant clone one base away, this may be a read error. The gene calls are TRBV6-1 and TRBJ2-1, with D possibly being TRBD2 (5 bases). Between the trimmed V and J ends, which lost 6 bases and 6 bases, there was a span of 18 bases. The CDR3 extends over 15 amino acids. Germline CDR1 and CDR2: MNHNS and SASEGT. In DNA form, the CDR3 reads TGTGCCAGCAGCAGACGCGGACTGGAAAGCAATGAGCAGTTCTTC. Translating gives CASSRRGLESNEQFF.

This clonotype was counted many times. The junction shows a germline mismatch at one end, possibly a read error. The chain combines TRBV7-7 with TRBJ2-5, with D perhaps TRBD1 (5 bases). The germline V gene has CDR1 SSHAT and CDR2 FNYEAQ (reference sequence). The CDR3 is 17 amino acids. The CDR3 protein is CASSLRGGRQMQETQYF. As DNA, the CDR3 is TGTGCTAGCAGCCTTAGGGGTGGCAGGCAGATGCAAGAGACCCAGTACTTC. Full variable domain (outside the CDR3, taken from reference TRBV7-7 and TRBJ2-5): GAGVSQSPRYKVTKRGQDVTLRCDPISSHATLYWYQQALGQGPEFLTYFNYEAQPDKSGLPSDRFSAERPEGSISTLTIQRTEQRDSAMYRCASSLRGGRQMQETQYFGPGTRLLVL.

This clonotype was observed at least ten times. The chain links TRBV6-5 to TRBJ1-2; tentatively, D is TRBD1 (5 bases). CDR3 length: 13 residues. Germline assignment: CDR1 MNHEY and CDR2 SVGAGI. Trimming took off 6 bases at V and 5 bases at J, with 13 bases between the two ends. The CDR3 loop is CASSGAGFYGYTF. CDR3 nucleotides: TGTGCCAGCAGCGGGGCAGGGTTTTATGGCTACACCTTC.

This clonotype was observed once. The V call is TRBV7-3, the J call TRBJ2-3; no definite D call. The length of the CDR3 is 12 residues. V shed 5 bases and J shed 8 bases, with 11 bases lying between them. The germline gives CDR1 SGHTA, CDR2 FQGTGA. CDR3 region: CASSLPPGTQYF. In nucleotides, the CDR3 is TGTGCCAGCAGCCTCCCCCCGGGTACGCAGTATTTT. Filled out from reference TRBV7-3 and TRBJ2-3, the complete variable domain reads GAGVSQTPSNKVTEKGKYVELRCDPISGHTALYWYRQSLGQGPEFLIYFQGTGAADDSGLPNDRFFAVRPEGSVSTLKIQRTERGDSAVYLCASSLPPGTQYFGPGTRLTVL.

This chain links TRBV20-1 with TRBJ2-7; D possibly corresponds to TRBD2 (5 bases). The J call may be faulty, since TRBJ2-5 better matches the DNA end. The CDR3 totals 12 residues. The germline gives CDR1 DFQATT, CDR2 SNEGSKA (reference sequence). The CDR3 sequence is CSASRREETQYF. CDR3 coding DNA: TGCAGTGCTAGTAGGCGGGAAGAGACCCAGTACTTC.

This clonotype was picked up a small number of times. The chain uses TRBV5-6 and TRBJ2-2; D might be TRBD1 (5 bases). Germline V gene lookup returns CDR1 SGHDT and CDR2 YYEEEE. This CDR3 spans 14 amino acids. V gave up 4 bases and J gave up 6 bases, with 13 bases separating them. The DNA of the CDR3 is TGTGCCAGCAGCCTGGGCAGGGCCGCCGGGGAGCTGTTTTTT. It translates to CASSLGRAAGELFF.

This clonotype has a count of ten or more. The rearrangement links TRBV16 to TRBJ2-6; D unresolved. The CDR3 totals 15 residues. Germline V gene lookup returns CDR1 KGHSY and CDR2 FQNENV. V was trimmed by 4 bases and J by 2 bases, leaving 9 bases between them. The CDR3 nucleotides read TGTGCCAGCAGCCCAGCTGTGGCTGGGGCCAACGTCCTGACTTTC. Its protein product is CASSPAVAGANVLTF.

This clonotype was counted ten times or more. The chain carries TRBV27 and TRBJ2-7, with D possibly TRBD2 on 5 matching bases. The CDR3 covers 14 residues. Germline V lookup: CDR1 MNHEY, CDR2 SMNVEV (reference sequence). Trimming took 0 bases from V and 5 from J, leaving 11 bases between them. The CDR3 is CASSLSNGKNEQYF. As DNA, the CDR3 is TGTGCCAGCAGTTTATCGAACGGGAAGAACGAGCAGTACTTC.

Worth noting for this clonotype: It may be a read error: a sequence one base away is much more abundant. The J gene is TRBJ2-6, the V gene TRBV2, with TRBD1 as a possible D gene (5 bases). This CDR3 contains 15 residues. The germline V gene has CDR1 SNHLY and CDR2 FYNNEI. CDR3 protein: CASSRRTSGADVLTF. As DNA, the CDR3 is TGTGCCAGCAGCAGAAGGACCTCTGGGGCCGACGTCCTGACTTTC.

This clonotype was seen more than once but under ten times. The rearrangement uses TRBV5-6 and TRBJ1-5; 7 positions agree with TRBD1. Germline CDR1 and CDR2: SGHDT and YYEEEE. V lost 3 bases, J lost 5 bases, and 11 bases stayed unmatched. The CDR3 covers 16 residues. CDR3 nucleotide sequence: TGTGCCAGCAGCTCGGTCCGGGACAGAACTTATCAGCCCCAGCATTTT. Translating gives CASSSVRDRTYQPQHF.

The sample holds many counts of this clonotype. The chain joins TRBV7-8 to TRBJ2-7, with TRBD2 matching over 12 bases. The CDR3 extends over 16 amino acids. Germline V CDR1 and CDR2: SGHVS, FQNEAQ. With V trimmed by 0 bases and J by 5 bases, 5 bases remained unmatched. The CDR3 nucleotides read TGTGCCAGCAGCTTAGCCCGGACTAGCGGGGTCGACGAGCAGTACTTC. This translates into CASSLARTSGVDEQYF.

This clonotype occurred many times. As DNA, the CDR3 is TGTGCCAGCAGCTTAGGGCAGGGATCGAATTCACCCCTCCACTTT. Translated: CASSLGQGSNSPLHF. The rearrangement links TRBV11-2 to TRBJ1-6, with a tentative D call TRBD1 (5 bases). The germline V and J ends were trimmed by 1 base and 7 bases, with 11 bases remaining between them. The CDR3 is 15 amino acids. The germline V gene encodes CDR1 SGHAT and CDR2 FQNNGV.

The rearrangement uses TRBV7-2 and TRBJ1-2; TRBD1 is a possible D gene (6 bases). Germline V gene data show CDR1 as SGHTA and CDR2 as FQGNSA. The CDR3 length is 15 residues. The V end lost 1 base, the J end lost 6 bases, and 15 bases lay between the germline ends. CDR3 sequence (DNA): TGTGCCAGCAGCTTAGTCTCAGGGGTAGGGGATGGCTACACCTTC. Amino acids: CASSLVSGVGDGYTF. Variable domain in full (rest from reference TRBV7-2 and TRBJ1-2): GAGVSQSPSNKVTEKGKDVELRCDPISGHTALYWYRQSLGQGLEFLIYFQGNSAPDKSGLPSDRFSAERTGGSVSTLTIQRTQQEDSAVYLCASSLVSGVGDGYTFGSGTRLTVV.

Turning to this clonotype: A read error may explain this, as a much larger clone is one base away. The chain is built from TRBV7-2 and TRBJ2-1; D is possibly TRBD1 or TRBD2 (5 bases each). The J call is doubtful: the DNA matches TRBJ2-7 better. Germline V CDR1 and CDR2: SGHTA, FQGNSA. The CDR3 runs to 16 residues. This CDR3 reads CASSLASRGRNNEQYF. The DNA of the CDR3 is TGTGCCAGCAGCTTAGCCAGTCGGGGACGGAACAATGAGCAGTACTTC.

This clonotype was seen at least ten times. V gene TRBV24-1 combines with J gene TRBJ2-3, with D maybe TRBD1 (5 bases). Looked up from germline, CDR1 is KGHDR and CDR2 is SFDVKD. The length of the CDR3 is 15 residues. V was pared by 6 bases and J by 0 bases, with 12 bases between. The CDR3 region is CATSSTGSSTDTQYF. The CDR3 DNA follows: TGTGCCACCAGTTCTACAGGTTCTAGCACAGATACGCAGTATTTT.

In the case of this clonotype: At one of its ends the junction is not consistent with the germline gene, which may arise from a read error. The chain carries TRBV3-1 and TRBJ1-3; D gene unclear. The CDR3 length is 13 residues. CDR1 and CDR2 from the germline V gene are LGHDT and YNNKEL (reference sequence). CDR3 amino acids: CTSSQGIGNTIYF. The CDR3 coding sequence is TGTACCAGCAGCCAAGGCATCGGAAACACCATATATTTT.

There are many counts of this clonotype. V usage is TRBV15 and J usage is TRBJ1-2; maybe TRBD1 (5 bases). The CDR3 sequence is 12 residues long. The V gene's germline CDR1 is LNHNV and CDR2 YYDKDF (reference sequence). Trimming left V 7 bases short and J 4 bases short, with 10 bases between. The CDR3 loop reads CATTRDSYGYTF. CDR3 DNA sequence: TGTGCCACCACCCGGGACTCCTATGGCTACACCTTC.

This clonotype was found many times. V and J are TRBV12-3 or TRBV12-4 and TRBJ1-2; no reliable D call. Trimming removed 5 bases from V and 5 bases from J, with 15 bases in between. The CDR3 spans 14 residues. Here the CDR3 reads CASSNPLPGYGYTF. The CDR3 DNA reads TGTGCCAGCAGTAACCCTCTACCCGGGTATGGCTACACCTTC.

V and J are TRBV6-4 and TRBJ2-1, with 13 bases lining up with TRBD2. The CDR3 is 15 residues long. V gave up 4 bases and J gave up 8 bases; unmatched junction bases: 5. Germline V gene lookup returns CDR1 MRHNA and CDR2 SNTAGT. The DNA for the CDR3 is TGTGCCAGCAGTGTGGGACTAGCGGGGTCCCATGAGCAGTTCTTC. Translated: CASSVGLAGSHEQFF.

This chain connects TRBV7-9 to TRBJ1-2; D perhaps matches TRBD1 (5 bases). The CDR3 is 15 amino acids. V lost 6 bases and J 4 bases, leaving 18 bases between the germline ends. Germline V gives CDR1 SEHNR, CDR2 FQNEAQ (reference sequence). DNA of the CDR3: TGTGCCAGCAGTACGGGAGAGAGCCAGGGCTATGGCTACACCTTC. The encoded protein is CASSTGESQGYGYTF.

This clonotype has at least ten counts. The chain employs TRBV4-2 and TRBJ1-6, with no clear D. Trimming cost V 5 bases and J 7 bases, with 12 bases left between them. This CDR3 is built from 14 residues. Germline lookup yields CDR1 LGHNA and CDR2 YNFKEQ. CDR3 in DNA: TGTGCCAGCAGCGACCAGCCGAAGAATTCACCCCTCCACTTT. Translating it yields CASSDQPKNSPLHF.

This clonotype has more than one count but fewer than ten. V usage is TRBV7-9 and J usage is TRBJ2-3; no firm D call. The CDR3 runs to 14 residues. Deletions cut 7 bases from V and 5 bases from J, with 16 bases between. Germline CDR1 SEHNR, CDR2 FQNEAQ (reference sequence). The chain's CDR3 is CASTHPVKGDTQYF. The CDR3 DNA is TGTGCCAGCACCCACCCCGTAAAGGGAGATACGCAGTATTTT. Drawing the rest from reference TRBV7-9 and TRBJ2-3, the complete variable domain is DTGVSQNPRHKITKRGQNVTFRCDPISEHNRLYWYRQTLGQGPEFLTYFQNEAQLEKSRLLSDRFSAERPKGSFSTLEIQRTEQGDSAMYLCASTHPVKGDTQYFGPGTRLTVL.

Only a few counts were recorded for this clonotype. The V and J genes are TRBV11-2 and TRBJ2-1; TRBD1 is a possible D gene (5 bases). V lost 3 bases and J 6 bases, leaving 9 bases between the germline ends. The CDR3 has 13 residues. Germline-derived CDR1 and CDR2 are SGHAT and FQNNGV. CDR3 sequence: CASSFQGGNEQFF. The CDR3 DNA follows: TGTGCCAGCAGCTTTCAGGGCGGCAATGAGCAGTTCTTC.

The V call is TRBV9, the J call TRBJ2-7; a weak D match, TRBD2 (6 bases). There are 16 residues in the CDR3. The germline V and J ends were trimmed by 0 bases and 2 bases, with 15 bases remaining between them. Germline V lookup: CDR1 SGDLS, CDR2 YYNGEE. As DNA, the CDR3 is TGTGCCAGCAGCGTAGGGGCGGGACTGGGGACCTACGAGCAGTACTTC. Encoded protein: CASSVGAGLGTYEQYF.

Ten or more counts support this clonotype. The chain joins TRBV6-1 to TRBJ2-7; D not resolved. Germline CDR1 and CDR2: MNHNS and SASEGT. Trimming pared 3 bases from V and 4 bases from J, leaving 19 bases between. The CDR3 covers 16 residues. The CDR3 region is CASSEGPTSRNYEQYF. In nucleotides, the CDR3 is TGTGCCAGCAGTGAGGGCCCCACCTCCAGAAATTACGAGCAGTACTTC.

Many counts were recorded for this clonotype. The chain couples TRBV7-2 to TRBJ2-3; 15 positions match TRBD2. CDR1 is SGHTA and CDR2 is FQGNSA in the germline V gene. After removal of 5 bases from V and 7 bases from J, the junction contained 7 bases not matched to a gene. This CDR3 contains 16 residues. The CDR3 sequence: CASSGGLAGGPNTQYF. DNA for the CDR3: TGTGCCAGCAGCGGCGGACTAGCGGGGGGGCCGAATACGCAGTATTTT.

This clonotype was detected a few times. The V and J genes are TRBV25-1 and TRBJ2-7, with a weak D call TRBD1 (6 bases). The end of the DNA aligns better with TRBJ2-5, so the J call may be wrong. CDR3 size: 15 residues. Germline V gene data show CDR1 as MGHDK and CDR2 as SYGVNS. CDR3 residues: CASSEYWNREETQYF. The CDR3 region has the DNA TGTGCCAGCAGTGAATATTGGAACAGGGAAGAGACCCAGTACTTC.